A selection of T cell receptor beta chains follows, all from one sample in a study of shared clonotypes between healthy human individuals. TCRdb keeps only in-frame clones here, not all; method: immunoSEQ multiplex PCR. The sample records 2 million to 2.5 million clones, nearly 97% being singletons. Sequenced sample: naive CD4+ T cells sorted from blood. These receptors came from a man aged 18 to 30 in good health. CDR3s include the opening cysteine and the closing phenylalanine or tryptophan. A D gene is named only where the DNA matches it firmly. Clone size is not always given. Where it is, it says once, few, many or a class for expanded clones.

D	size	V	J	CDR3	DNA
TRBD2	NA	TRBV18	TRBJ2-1	CASSPSLAGVYNEQFF	TGTGCCAGCTCACCATCCCTAGCGGGCGTTTACAATGAGCAGTTCTTC
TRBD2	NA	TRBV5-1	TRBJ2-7	CASSDGTSGGSGYEQYF	TGCGCCAGCAGCGACGGGACTAGCGGGGGTTCCGGCTACGAGCAGTACTTC
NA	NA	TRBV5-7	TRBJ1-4	CASSLEFLMTSATNEKLFF	TGTGCCAGCAGCTTGGAATTTCTGATGACCAGTGCAACTAATGAAAAACTGTTTTTT
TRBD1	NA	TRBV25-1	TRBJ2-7	CASSGPGQGAREQYF	TGTGCCAGCAGTGGTCCGGGACAGGGGGCGCGCGAGCAGTACTTC
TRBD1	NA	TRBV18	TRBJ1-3	CASSSTGLGNTIYF	TGTGCCAGCTCATCGACAGGGTTAGGAAACACCATATATTTT
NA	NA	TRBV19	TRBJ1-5	CASSISPGANQPQHF	TGTGCCAGTAGTATCTCTCCGGGGGCCAATCAGCCCCAGCATTTT
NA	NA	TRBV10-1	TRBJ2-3	CASSATTDTQYF	TGCGCCAGCAGTGCGACCACAGATACGCAGTATTTT
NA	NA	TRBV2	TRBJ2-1	CASSKRIADHNEQFF	TGTGCCAGCAGTAAACGTATAGCGGATCACAATGAGCAGTTCTTC
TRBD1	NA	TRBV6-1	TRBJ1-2	CASSEDPGQWNGYTF	TGTGCCAGCAGTGAAGACCCGGGACAGTGGAATGGCTACACCTTC
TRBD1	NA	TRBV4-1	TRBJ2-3	CASSQGDRGQRDTQYF	TGCGCCAGCAGCCAAGGGGACAGGGGGCAACGAGATACGCAGTATTTT
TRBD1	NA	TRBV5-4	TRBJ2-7	CASSGGAQGDLYEQYF	TGTGCCAGCAGCGGGGGTGCCCAGGGGGACCTCTACGAGCAGTACTTC
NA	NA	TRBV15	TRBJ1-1	CATSRVGVNTEAFF	TGTGCCACCAGCAGAGTCGGAGTTAACACTGAAGCTTTCTTT
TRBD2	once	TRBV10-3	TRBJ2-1	CAISESELREGHNEQFF	TGTGCCATCAGTGAGTCTGAGTTGCGGGAGGGCCACAATGAGCAGTTCTTC
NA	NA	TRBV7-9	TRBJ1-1	CASSYPRAIVTEAFF	TGTGCCAGCAGCTACCCCAGGGCGATAGTCACTGAAGCTTTCTTT
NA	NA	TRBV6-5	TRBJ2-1	CASTLASNYNEQFF	TGTGCCAGCACCCTGGCTAGCAATTACAATGAGCAGTTCTTC
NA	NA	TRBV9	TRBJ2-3	CASSVGPNDTQYF	TGTGCCAGCAGCGTAGGCCCCAACGATACGCAGTATTTT
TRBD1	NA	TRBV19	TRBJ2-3	CASSIGQGFDTQYF	TGTGCCAGTAGTATCGGACAGGGGTTCGATACGCAGTATTTT
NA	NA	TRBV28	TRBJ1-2	CASGGYTF	TGTGCCAGCGGGGGCTACACCTTC
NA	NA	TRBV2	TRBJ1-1	CASSGQRGGFQQAFF	TGTGCCAGCAGTGGTCAGCGCGGGGGGTTTCAACAAGCTTTCTTT
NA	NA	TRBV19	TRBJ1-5	CASSNQPQHF	TGTGCCAGTTCCAATCAGCCCCAGCATTTT
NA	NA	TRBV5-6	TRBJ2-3	CASRRLRSSTDTQYF	TGTGCCAGCAGAAGACTACGATCTAGCACAGATACGCAGTATTTT
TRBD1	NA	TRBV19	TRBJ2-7	CASSIGRDRGLGEQYF	TGTGCCAGTAGTATAGGTCGCGACAGGGGGCTCGGCGAGCAGTACTTC
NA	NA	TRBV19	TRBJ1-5	CASSWQQGPQHF	TGTGCCAGTAGTTGGCAGCAGGGGCCCCAGCATTTT
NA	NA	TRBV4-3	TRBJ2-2	CASSQVRAGRANTGELFF	TGCGCCAGCAGCCAAGTCCGAGCGGGTAGAGCGAACACCGGGGAGCTGTTTTTT
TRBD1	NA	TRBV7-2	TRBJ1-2	CASSWHRAFSQGDYGYTF	TGTGCCAGCAGCTGGCACAGGGCATTTAGCCAGGGGGACTATGGCTACACCTTC
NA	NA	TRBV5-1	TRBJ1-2	CASSLVGLSGYTF	TGCGCCAGCAGCTTGGTCGGGTTAAGTGGCTACACCTTC
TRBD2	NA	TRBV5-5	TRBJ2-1	CASSLALAGGYNEQFF	TGTGCCAGCAGCTTGGCCCTAGCGGGAGGCTACAATGAGCAGTTCTTC
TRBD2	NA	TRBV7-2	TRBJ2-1	CASSRMGLANNEQFF	TGTGCCAGCAGCAGGATGGGACTAGCGAACAATGAGCAGTTCTTC
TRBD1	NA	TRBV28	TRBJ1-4	CASSPTGAANEKLFF	TGTGCCAGCAGTCCAACAGGGGCGGCTAATGAAAAACTGTTTTTT
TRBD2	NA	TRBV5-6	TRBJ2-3	CASSLWGLAGEMTQYF	TGTGCCAGCAGCTTGTGGGGACTAGCGGGAGAAATGACGCAGTATTTT
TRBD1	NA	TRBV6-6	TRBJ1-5	CASSSAGGQGIQPQHF	TGTGCCAGCAGTTCTGCCGGGGGACAGGGTATACAGCCCCAGCATTTT
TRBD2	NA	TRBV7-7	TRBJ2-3	CASREWTSGGGTDTQYF	TGTGCTAGCAGGGAGTGGACTAGCGGGGGGGGCACAGATACGCAGTATTTT
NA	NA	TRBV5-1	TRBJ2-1	CASSQEHEQFF	TGCGCCAGCAGTCAAGAGCATGAGCAGTTCTTC
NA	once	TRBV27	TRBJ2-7	CASSVPGQLYEQYF	TGTGCCAGCAGTGTACCCGGACAGCTCTACGAGCAGTACTTC
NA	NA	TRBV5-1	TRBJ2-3	CASSSVAVTSTDTQYF	TGCGCCAGCAGCTCCGTAGCTGTCACTAGCACAGATACGCAGTATTTT
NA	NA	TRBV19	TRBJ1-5	CASSMSQGYQPQHF	TGTGCCAGTAGTATGAGTCAGGGATATCAGCCCCAGCATTTT
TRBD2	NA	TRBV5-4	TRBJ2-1	CASSPGGMDEQFF	TGTGCCAGCAGCCCGGGGGGGATGGATGAGCAGTTCTTC
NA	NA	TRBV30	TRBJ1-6	CAWRTQGLGNSPLHF	TGTGCCTGGAGGACACAGGGCCTTGGGAATTCACCCCTCCACTTT
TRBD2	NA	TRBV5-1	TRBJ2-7	CASSLTSGEPYEQYF	TGCGCCAGCAGCCTAACTAGCGGGGAACCGTACGAGCAGTACTTC
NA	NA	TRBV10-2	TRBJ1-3	CASSGGGTGNTIYF	TGCGCCAGCAGTGGGGGGGGTACTGGAAACACCATATATTTT
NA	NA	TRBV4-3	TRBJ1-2	CASSLEWGPNYGYTF	TGCGCCAGCAGCCTCGAATGGGGGCCGAACTATGGCTACACCTTC
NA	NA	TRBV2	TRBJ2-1	CASGTGQLRNEQFF	TGTGCCAGCGGCACAGGGCAGTTGAGGAATGAGCAGTTCTTC